The rows below give T cell receptor beta chains drawn from one sample of a study of vaccination effects on CD4 cells after COVID-19. These receptors have no known antigen. Clones were sequenced by immunoSEQ multiplex PCR, and TCRdb holds only the in-frame ones, with some missing. Of 20,000 to 25,000 clones listed, just under 75% are singletons. Sequenced material: CD4+ T cells from PBMCs cultured with SARS-CoV-2 spike peptides, taken before COVID-19 vaccination. These receptors all stem from a human donor who received a COVID-19 vaccine. Both conserved end residues are part of each CDR3. A D gene is named only where the DNA matches it firmly. Clone size is stated in some rows and not others, as once, few, many or a class when expanded.

V gene	D gene	CDR3 length	clone size	J gene	CDR3 DNA	CDR3 protein
TRBV18	.	13	few	TRBJ1-1	TGTGCCAGCTCACGAAGATCAGACACTGAAGCTTTCTTT	CASSRRSDTEAFF
TRBV5-1	.	14	few	TRBJ1-6	TGCGCCAGCAGCTTGGTAGGCGGGGATTCACCCCTCCACTTT	CASSLVGGDSPLHF
TRBV6-4	.	13	.	TRBJ1-1	TGTGCCAGCAGTGTGGCCGAGAACACTGAAGCTTTCTTT	CASSVAENTEAFF
TRBV3-1/TRBV3-2	TRBD2	15	few	TRBJ2-5	TGTGCCAGCACGTCGCGGGGGGGAATACAAGAGACCCAGTACTTC	CASTSRGGIQETQYF
TRBV7-6	.	16	.	TRBJ1-4	TGTGCCAGCAGCTTAGCGGCGAGGAGAACTAATGAAAAACTGTTTTTT	CASSLAARRTNEKLFF
TRBV5-1	.	13	.	TRBJ2-5	TGCGCCAGCAGTACAGGGTTTTTGGAGACCCAGTACTTC	CASSTGFLETQYF
TRBV5-6	.	15	.	TRBJ1-5	TGTGCCAGCAGCTTGGCGGGGCAGGTGGGACAGCCCCAGCATTTT	CASSLAGQVGQPQHF
TRBV7-9	.	13	.	TRBJ1-2	TGTGCCAGCACCAAAGGGCCCGCCTATGGCTACACCTTC	CASTKGPAYGYTF
TRBV5-6	.	18	.	TRBJ1-2	TGTGCCAGCAGCAGCTTGATTCTAGGGGGTCGGGCAGATTATGGCTACACCTTC	CASSSLILGGRADYGYTF
TRBV29-1	.	12	.	TRBJ1-2	TGCAGCGTTGAAGGACAGGAACGAGGCTACACCTTC	CSVEGQERGYTF
TRBV2	TRBD1	15	.	TRBJ1-5	TGTGCCAGCAGTGGACTGGGACAGGGAACCGTGGCCCAGCATTTT	CASSGLGQGTVAQHF
TRBV6-6	.	14	.	TRBJ2-3	TGTGCCAGCATCCGGGACTCTAACACAGATACGCAGTATTTT	CASIRDSNTDTQYF
TRBV7-7	.	18	.	TRBJ2-5	TGTGCCAGCAGCTCAGGTCGGCTGGTGAGGGGGACATTGGAGACCCAGTACTTC	CASSSGRLVRGTLETQYF
TRBV20-1	TRBD1	14	.	TRBJ1-2	TGCAGTGCTAGTAGAGGGGGCGCTGGCTATGGCTACACCTTC	CSASRGGAGYGYTF
TRBV7-9	.	15	.	TRBJ2-5	TGTGCCAGCAGGCACCCCAGGGATCTAGGGGAGACCCAGTACTTC	CASRHPRDLGETQYF
TRBV5-1	.	15	.	TRBJ1-1	TGCGCCAGCACCCTTGGGGGAGCTCGGAACACTGAAGCTTTCTTT	CASTLGGARNTEAFF
TRBV6-5	.	14	.	TRBJ1-6	TGTGCCAGCAGTTCAGGGGCCGATAATTCACCCCTCCACTTT	CASSSGADNSPLHF
TRBV7-8	.	13	.	TRBJ2-3	TGTGCCACCGCCTGGGGGAACTTAGATACGCAGTATTTT	CATAWGNLDTQYF
TRBV6-9	TRBD1	17	.	TRBJ1-5	TGTGCCAGCAATCCGGGGACAGGGGAGGTAAGCAATCAGCCCCAGCATTTT	CASNPGTGEVSNQPQHF
TRBV11-2	.	15	few	TRBJ2-3	TGTGCCAGCAGCTTAGACAGGGGTCGCCCAGATACGCAGTATTTT	CASSLDRGRPDTQYF
TRBV5-1	.	16	.	TRBJ2-5	TGCGCCAGCAGCCCCGGACGCGGCGCCAAGGGGGAGACCCAGTACTTC	CASSPGRGAKGETQYF
TRBV7-8	.	14	.	TRBJ2-3	TGTGCCAGCAGCCCGAGGACCGACACAGATACGCAGTATTTT	CASSPRTDTDTQYF
TRBV18	.	14	.	TRBJ2-5	TGTGCCAGCTCACCACTTGACGGTCAAGAGACCCAGTACTTC	CASSPLDGQETQYF
TRBV12-2	.	17	.	TRBJ2-4	TGTGCAAGTCGCTTAAGATTTAGGATTCGGGCCAAAAACATTCAGTACTTC	CASRLRFRIRAKNIQYF
TRBV10-1	.	15	.	TRBJ1-4	TGCGCCAGCAGTGAGTCCAGTGCAACTAATGAAAAACTGTTTTTT	CASSESSATNEKLFF
TRBV30	.	16	few	TRBJ2-2	TGTGCCTGGAGTGGTCCGGGACGTGGCCTCACCGGGGAGCTGTTTTTT	CAWSGPGRGLTGELFF
TRBV27	.	15	.	TRBJ2-1	TGTGCCAGCAGTTTAGCTGGGGAGCTCTACAATGAGCAGTTCTTC	CASSLAGELYNEQFF
TRBV3-1/TRBV3-2	TRBD2	14	.	TRBJ2-1	TGTGCCAGCAGTGGCGGGAGGGGAGGGGGTGAGCAGTTCTTC	CASSGGRGGGEQFF
TRBV11-3	TRBD2	16	.	TRBJ2-5	TGTGCCAGCAGCCGCGGGGGGGAGGTATTGTTGGAGACCCAGTACTTC	CASSRGGEVLLETQYF
TRBV6-2/TRBV6-3	TRBD1	15	.	TRBJ1-5	TGTGCCAGCAGTCACCGGGACAGTGTGAAACAGCCCCAGCATTTT	CASSHRDSVKQPQHF
TRBV25-1	.	13	few	TRBJ2-7	TGTGCCAGCAGTGCAGGGTCGGACTACGAGCAGTACTTC	CASSAGSDYEQYF
TRBV11-2	TRBD2	13	.	TRBJ2-2	TGTGCCAGCAGTCTAGGGAGGGTCGGGGAGCTGTTTTTT	CASSLGRVGELFF
TRBV6-5	TRBD1	15	.	TRBJ1-2	TGTGCCAGCAGGACCTCAGGGGGCTTCCGCTATGGCTACACCTTC	CASRTSGGFRYGYTF
TRBV3-1/TRBV3-2	.	14	.	TRBJ1-1	TGTGCCAGCAGCCAAGATTCAGGGAACACTGAAGCTTTCTTT	CASSQDSGNTEAFF
TRBV21-1	.	15	.	TRBJ2-3	TGTGCCAGCAGCACGGCCTCCCCCAACACAGATACGCAGTATTTT	CASSTASPNTDTQYF
TRBV7-7	.	14	.	TRBJ2-1	TGTGCCAGCAGCATAGCGGAACCTGGATATGAGCAGTTCTTC	CASSIAEPGYEQFF
TRBV10-3	TRBD2	16	.	TRBJ2-3	TGTGCCATCAGTGAGTCGGGAGGGAGAGGTACAGATACGCAGTATTTT	CAISESGGRGTDTQYF
TRBV2	.	17	.	TRBJ1-5	TGTGCCAGCAGTGAAGAATCGGGGCTTTCTTCAGAGGAGCCCCAGCATTTT	CASSEESGLSSEEPQHF
TRBV19	.	16	.	TRBJ1-2	TGTGCCAGTTTGAGCAGATGGGGGGACCCTTACTATGGCTACACCTTC	CASLSRWGDPYYGYTF
TRBV29-1	.	12	.	TRBJ2-7	TGCAGCTTCAGGAGAACCTCCTACGAGCAGTACTTC	CSFRRTSYEQYF
TRBV6-7	TRBD1	15	.	TRBJ1-4	TGTGCCAGCAGTTCAACCCGGACAGGCAAGGTAAAACTGTTTTTT	CASSSTRTGKVKLFF
TRBV5-6	.	12	.	TRBJ1-1	TGTGCCAGCAGCTTGGCTACAGGTGAAGCTTTCTTT	CASSLATGEAFF
TRBV7-9	.	15	.	TRBJ2-5	TGTGCCAGCAGCTTAGGGATAGCGGTCCAAGAGACCCAGTACTTC	CASSLGIAVQETQYF
TRBV6-5	TRBD1	15	.	TRBJ1-2	TGTGCCAGCAGGGACAGACAGGGACATTTCTATGGCTACACCTTC	CASRDRQGHFYGYTF
TRBV6-5	TRBD1	14	few	TRBJ1-5	TGTGCCAGCATGGGACAGGCGAGCAATCAGCCCCAGCATTTT	CASMGQASNQPQHF
TRBV6-1	TRBD2	17	.	TRBJ2-3	TGTGCCAGCAGTGAAGTTGGATTCGGGGGGAGCACAGATACGCAGTATTTT	CASSEVGFGGSTDTQYF
TRBV2	TRBD1	16	.	TRBJ1-6	TGTGCCAGCAGTAGACAGGGGAGCTCCTATAATTCACCCCTCCACTTT	CASSRQGSSYNSPLHF
TRBV3-1/TRBV3-2	.	12	.	TRBJ2-1	TGTGCCAGCAGCCAAGGGGTTGTTGAGCAGTTCTTC	CASSQGVVEQFF
TRBV10-1	TRBD1	18	once	TRBJ2-6	TGCGCCAGCAGACGACAGGGGACTCCCAGGTCTGGGGCCAACGTCCTGACTTTC	CASRRQGTPRSGANVLTF
TRBV5-4	TRBD2	15	.	TRBJ2-1	TGTGCCAGCAGCTTGAAAATAGCGGGGGGTTGGGAGCAGTTCTTC	CASSLKIAGGWEQFF
TRBV6-5	.	13	.	TRBJ2-1	TGTGCCAGCAGTTATGACTTCTACAATGAGCAGTTCTTC	CASSYDFYNEQFF
TRBV19	.	12	.	TRBJ1-2	TGTGCCAGTACCGGGGAGAACTATGGCTACACCTTC	CASTGENYGYTF
TRBV11-1	TRBD2	16	.	TRBJ2-5	TGTGCCAGCAGCTTGACTAGCGGGGGTGGTCAAGAGACCCAGTACTTC	CASSLTSGGGQETQYF